The rows below give T cell receptor beta chains drawn from one sample of a study of blood T cell repertoires in COVID-19. Generated by immunoSEQ multiplex PCR, the TCRdb table keeps only in-frame clones and is missing some. Among about 130,000 clones listed, around 85% were seen once. The sequencing sample was made of peripheral blood. All receptors come from a human donor in a cohort sampled during active COVID-19. The CDR3 runs from the conserved cysteine through the conserved F or W. A D gene is named only where the DNA matches it firmly. Size values are once, few and many counts, or a class for expanded clones, and some rows have none.

D,V,size,J,DNA,CDR3
TRBD1,TRBV11-3,NA,TRBJ2-4,TGTGCCAGCAGCCCCCGGGGACAGATCAAAAACATTCAGTACTTC,CASSPRGQIKNIQYF
TRBD1,TRBV9,once,TRBJ2-5,TGTGCCAGCAGCCCCTCGACAGGGTGGGAGACCCAGTACTTC,CASSPSTGWETQYF
TRBD1,TRBV7-2,NA,TRBJ2-5,TGTGCCAGCAGCTCGACAGGGGCGGAGACCCAGTACTTC,CASSSTGAETQYF
NA,TRBV12-3/TRBV12-4,NA,TRBJ1-5,TGTGCCAGCAGTTCTGACGGTCAGGCCCAGCATTTT,CASSSDGQAQHF
TRBD1,TRBV24-1,NA,TRBJ2-3,TGTGCCACCAGTGATGACCGGGACAGAGGGGCTGGCACAGATACGCAGTATTTT,CATSDDRDRGAGTDTQYF
NA,TRBV4-1,NA,TRBJ2-7,TGCGCCAGCAGCCAAGGAGTAAGTGTGACAGCCTACGAGCAGTACTTC,CASSQGVSVTAYEQYF
NA,TRBV2,few,TRBJ1-3,TGTGCCAGCAGTCCCCGTTCCTCTGGAAACACCATATATTTT,CASSPRSSGNTIYF
NA,TRBV25-1,NA,TRBJ1-6,TGTGCCAGCAGTGACCACAGGGCTCGGGCCCTCCACTTT,CASSDHRARALHF
TRBD1,TRBV7-6,NA,TRBJ1-1,TGTGCCAGCAGCTTAGGACAGGGGGCATCTGAAGCTTTCTTT,CASSLGQGASEAFF
TRBD1,TRBV11-3,NA,TRBJ2-1,TGTGCCAGCAGCTCCAGAACGACAGGGGTCAATGAGCAGTTCTTC,CASSSRTTGVNEQFF
NA,TRBV20-1,NA,TRBJ2-5,TGCAGTGCTAGTCAGACAGTCCAAGAGACCCAGTACTTC,CSASQTVQETQYF
TRBD2,TRBV7-2,NA,TRBJ2-1,TGTGCCAGCAGCTACCCCCGGGGGGAAAACAATGAGCAGTTCTTC,CASSYPRGENNEQFF
TRBD2,TRBV5-5,NA,TRBJ2-3,TGTGCCAGCAGCTTGGAACGGGGGGTTGCAGATACGCAGTATTTT,CASSLERGVADTQYF
NA,TRBV10-3,NA,TRBJ2-3,TGTGCCGCACAGGGGGGGTTTGGGGATACGCAGTATTTT,CAAQGGFGDTQYF
TRBD2,TRBV5-1,NA,TRBJ2-2,TGCGCCAGCACACGATCCCCCGGGGGGTTAAGTACCGGGGAGCTGTTTTTT,CASTRSPGGLSTGELFF
NA,TRBV6-1,NA,TRBJ1-4,TGTGCCAGCAGTGAAGCTCTGATCCAGGGCCCCGAAAAACTGTTTTTT,CASSEALIQGPEKLFF
NA,TRBV3-1/TRBV3-2,once,TRBJ1-1,TGTGCCAGCAGCCAAGGGGGAGCAGTTCTAACTGAAGCTTTCTTT,CASSQGGAVLTEAFF
NA,TRBV19,many,TRBJ1-2,TGTGCCAGTAGTATAGCCGCGACAGGCGGCTATGGCTACACCTTC,CASSIAATGGYGYTF
TRBD1,TRBV24-1,NA,TRBJ2-5,TGTGCCACCAGCCTCACGGGGACAGGGGACGAGACCCAGTACTTC,CATSLTGTGDETQYF
TRBD2,TRBV6-2/TRBV6-3,once,TRBJ2-1,TGTGCCAGCAGTATAGCGGGGATAAGCTCCTACAATGAGCAGTTCTTC,CASSIAGISSYNEQFF
NA,TRBV2,NA,TRBJ1-5,TGTGCCAGCAGCGCCCCAACAGTTAATCAGCCCCAGCATTTT,CASSAPTVNQPQHF
NA,TRBV30,NA,TRBJ1-4,TGTGCCTGGAGTCGCGCTGATGAAAAACTGTTTTTT,CAWSRADEKLFF
TRBD2,TRBV7-8,NA,TRBJ2-7,TGTGCCAGCAGCCCCCTAGCGGGGGGGTACGAGCAGTACTTC,CASSPLAGGYEQYF
NA,TRBV10-2,many,TRBJ2-1,TGCGCCAGCAGTGAGAAGGAAGGAGCCTACAATGAGCAGTTCTTC,CASSEKEGAYNEQFF
NA,TRBV7-8,NA,TRBJ1-2,TGTGCCAGCAGCTTAGGGACCCGGGGGGAAGGCTACACCTTC,CASSLGTRGEGYTF
NA,TRBV19,NA,TRBJ1-2,TGTGCCAGTAGTGAGGGTTTTTATGAATATGGCTACACCTTC,CASSEGFYEYGYTF
NA,TRBV5-1,once,TRBJ1-2,TGCGCCAGCAGCCAAGCGGATAACTATGGCTACACCTTC,CASSQADNYGYTF
TRBD1,TRBV27,NA,TRBJ1-3,TGTGCCAGCAGCCTGTCCACGAGGGGGCCGCTCTCTGGAAACACCATATATTTT,CASSLSTRGPLSGNTIYF
NA,TRBV10-3,NA,TRBJ1-5,TGTGCCATCAGTGAGGGGACAAGGGCCAATCAGCCCCAGCATTTT,CAISEGTRANQPQHF
NA,TRBV18,NA,TRBJ1-1,TGTGCCAGCTCACCCGGGGGGTCTGAAGCTTTCTTT,CASSPGGSEAFF
NA,TRBV5-4,NA,TRBJ1-2,TGTGCCAGCAGCTTGGGTGGGGGCCTAGAGGGTGGCTACACCTTC,CASSLGGGLEGGYTF
TRBD1,TRBV5-5,NA,TRBJ1-1,TGTGCCAGCAGCTATCAGACAGGGTCTGAAGCTTTCTTT,CASSYQTGSEAFF
NA,TRBV6-5,NA,TRBJ1-3,TGTGCCAGCAGCCGGATGCTAGACGGGAGGGATACCTATTTT,CASSRMLDGRDTYF
TRBD1,TRBV7-9,NA,TRBJ1-1,TGTGCCAGCAGCTTGTCACCGGGACAGGGGAACACTGAAGCTTTCTTT,CASSLSPGQGNTEAFF
NA,TRBV7-8,NA,TRBJ2-5,TGTGCCAGCAGCTTAGGGGCATCCGGCCAAGAGACCCAGTACTTC,CASSLGASGQETQYF
TRBD1,TRBV19,NA,TRBJ1-2,TGTGCCAGTAGTACCAGACAGGGGCAGAACTATGGCTACACCTTC,CASSTRQGQNYGYTF
NA,TRBV7-9,NA,TRBJ1-4,TGTGCCAGCAGCTTAGAGGGGGGGTCAGCAACTAATGAAAAACTGTTTTTT,CASSLEGGSATNEKLFF
TRBD2,TRBV11-2,NA,TRBJ2-2,TGTGCCAGTGGACTAGCGGGGAGCACCGGGGAGCTGTTTTTT,CASGLAGSTGELFF
TRBD2,TRBV7-2,NA,TRBJ2-3,TGTGCCAGCACGAATCGGTGGATTAGCGGGAAGTTAGATACGCAGTATTTT,CASTNRWISGKLDTQYF
NA,TRBV19,NA,TRBJ2-2,TGTGCCAGTACCGCGCATGTCACCGGGGAGCTGTTTTTT,CASTAHVTGELFF
NA,TRBV21-1,NA,TRBJ1-6,TGTGCCAGCAGCAAAGTGAGATATAATTCACCCCTCCACTTT,CASSKVRYNSPLHF
TRBD2,TRBV19,NA,TRBJ2-5,TGTGCCAGTAGTATAGGGGCTAGCGGCGGGGAGACCCAGTACTTC,CASSIGASGGETQYF
TRBD1,TRBV10-3,once,TRBJ1-1,TGTGCCACGGACAGGGGGCAAGGAAACACTGAAGCTTTCTTT,CATDRGQGNTEAFF
NA,TRBV24-1,few,TRBJ2-7,TGTGCCACCAGTGATTTGAGCTTACCTCTCTCCTACGAGCAGTACTTC,CATSDLSLPLSYEQYF
NA,TRBV6-5,once,TRBJ1-3,TGTGCCAGCAGTTACCTGGGGCCTGCCTCTGGAAACACCATATATTTT,CASSYLGPASGNTIYF
NA,TRBV9,NA,TRBJ1-2,TGTGCCAGCAGCGCTCCGGGACTGATGAACTATGGCTACACCTTC,CASSAPGLMNYGYTF
NA,TRBV27,once,TRBJ1-2,TGTGCCAGCAGTTTATCCGTAACAGGGCTCTATGGCTACACCTTC,CASSLSVTGLYGYTF
NA,TRBV5-6,NA,TRBJ2-2,TGTGCCAGCAGCTTGGTTGGGGCAGAGTGGAACACCGGGGAGCTGTTTTTT,CASSLVGAEWNTGELFF
TRBD1,TRBV6-6,NA,TRBJ1-2,TGTGCCAGCAGTTATTCCGGGACAGCCCGACGGGGTGACACCTTC,CASSYSGTARRGDTF
TRBD2,TRBV7-6,NA,TRBJ2-3,TGTGCCAGCAGCTTAGGAGCGGGAGCGGGAGATACGCAGTATTTT,CASSLGAGAGDTQYF
NA,TRBV11-2,NA,TRBJ2-5,TGTGCCAGCAGCCAAGCCCCCGACAGCCAAGAGACCCAGTACTTC,CASSQAPDSQETQYF
NA,TRBV6-6,NA,TRBJ2-1,TGTGCCAGCAGTAAAACAGCAGGGTTGTACAATGAGCAGTTCTTC,CASSKTAGLYNEQFF
NA,TRBV18,once,TRBJ2-5,TGTGCCAGCTCACCACTATCTGAGACCCAGTACTTC,CASSPLSETQYF
NA,TRBV12-3/TRBV12-4,NA,TRBJ2-2,TGTGCCAGCAGTTTATCTCTGACCGGGGAGCTGTTTTTT,CASSLSLTGELFF